The 9 T cell receptor beta chains below come from one sample, sequenced in a study of blood T cell repertoires in COVID-19. Clones were read by immunoSEQ multiplex PCR, and TCRdb kept only the in-frame ones, dropping some. The table has approximately 280,000 clones, just under 90% seen once. Input material: PBMCs or T cells enriched from blood (not recorded which). The receptors stem from a woman aged 55-69 years who had recovered from COVID-19.

V gene TRBV6-5 combines with J gene TRBJ2-1; TRBD2 matches at 10 bases. The CDR3 is 15 amino acids. Germline V lookup: CDR1 MNHEY, CDR2 SVGAGI. The trim removed 5 bases at V and 9 bases at J, leaving 10 bases unmatched. The CDR3 bases are TGTGCCAGCAGTCCCCTAGCGGGAGCCGTTCTTGAGCAGTTCTTC. Translation gives CASSPLAGAVLEQFF.

The V and J genes are TRBV19 and TRBJ1-5, with 8 bases lining up with TRBD1. The CDR3 runs to 14 residues. Germline CDR1 LNHDA, CDR2 SQIVND (reference sequence). Trimming removed 6 bases from V and 7 bases from J; junction bases left unmatched: 8. The CDR3 sequence is CASSSGGGGQPQHF. The CDR3 nucleotides are TGTGCCAGTAGCTCAGGGGGCGGTGGACAGCCCCAGCATTTT.

V and J are TRBV5-1 and TRBJ2-7; 9 bases line up with TRBD1. The V segment lost 3 bases and the J segment 2 bases; nucleotides outside the gene matches: 12. The length of the CDR3 is 17 residues. CDR1 is SGHRS, CDR2 YFSETQ, per germline. This chain's CDR3 is CASSSLPGQGKTYEQYF. CDR3 coding DNA: TGCGCCAGCAGCTCTTTACCGGGACAGGGTAAGACCTACGAGCAGTACTTC.

CDR3 amino acids: CASSIGGRRTEAFF. The CDR3 DNA reads TGTGCCAGTAGTATAGGGGGCCGCAGGACTGAAGCTTTCTTT. The chain recombines TRBV19 with TRBJ1-1; D possibly corresponds to TRBD1 (5 bases). Per the germline V gene, CDR1 is LNHDA and CDR2 is SQIVND (reference sequence). This CDR3 has 14 amino acids. Trimming cost V 1 base and J 5 bases, with 11 bases left between them.

This chain uses TRBV30 with TRBJ2-1, with 15 bases matching TRBD2. V was pared by 3 bases and J by 7 bases, with 4 bases of the junction left unmatched. This CDR3 region has 15 residues. Looked up from germline, CDR1 is GTSNPN and CDR2 is SVGIG (reference sequence). DNA for the CDR3: TGTGCCTGGAGCGCCGGACTAGCGGGAGGGAATGAGCAGTTCTTC. Translated: CAWSAGLAGGNEQFF.

The chain has TRBV3-1 (or the pseudogene TRBV3-2) and TRBJ2-3, with a possible D match to TRBD2 (5 bases). V lost 4 bases to trimming and J lost 6 bases, with 14 bases between them. Germline values: CDR1 LGHDT, CDR2 YNNKEL (reference sequence). The CDR3 is 14 amino acids. In DNA, the CDR3 is TGTGCCAGCAGCCGGACTTCCGGTCGCGATACGCAGTATTTT. It specifies CASSRTSGRDTQYF.

V usage is TRBV6-5 and J usage is TRBJ1-6; 8 nucleotides agree with TRBD1. V shed 2 bases and J 10 bases; nucleotides not matched to a gene: 7. Germline lookup yields CDR1 MNHEY and CDR2 SVGAGI. The CDR3 consists of 15 residues. CDR3 DNA: TGTGCCAGCAGTTACACGACAGGGGAGAACTCACCCCTCCACTTT. As protein: CASSYTTGENSPLHF.

A single count supports this clone. The rearrangement joins TRBV19 to TRBJ1-2; TRBD1 is a possible D gene (6 bases). CDR1 is LNHDA, CDR2 SQIVND, per germline (reference sequence). V lost 3 bases and J 3 bases, leaving 14 bases between the germline ends. The CDR3 is 15 amino acids. CDR3 sequence (DNA): TGTGCCAGTAGTATTGGGGGCAGGACTCACTATGGCTACACCTTC. Protein sequence: CASSIGGRTHYGYTF.

The V and J genes are TRBV7-9 and TRBJ2-3; tentatively, D is TRBD2 (6 bases). Trimming took off 2 bases at V and 4 bases at J, with 13 bases between the two ends. This CDR3 is 15 amino acids long. Germline CDR1 and CDR2: SEHNR and FQNEAQ (reference sequence). Here the CDR3 DNA reads TGTGCCAGCAGCTTAATTACGGGGGAGGCAGATACGCAGTATTTT. Residues: CASSLITGEADTQYF.